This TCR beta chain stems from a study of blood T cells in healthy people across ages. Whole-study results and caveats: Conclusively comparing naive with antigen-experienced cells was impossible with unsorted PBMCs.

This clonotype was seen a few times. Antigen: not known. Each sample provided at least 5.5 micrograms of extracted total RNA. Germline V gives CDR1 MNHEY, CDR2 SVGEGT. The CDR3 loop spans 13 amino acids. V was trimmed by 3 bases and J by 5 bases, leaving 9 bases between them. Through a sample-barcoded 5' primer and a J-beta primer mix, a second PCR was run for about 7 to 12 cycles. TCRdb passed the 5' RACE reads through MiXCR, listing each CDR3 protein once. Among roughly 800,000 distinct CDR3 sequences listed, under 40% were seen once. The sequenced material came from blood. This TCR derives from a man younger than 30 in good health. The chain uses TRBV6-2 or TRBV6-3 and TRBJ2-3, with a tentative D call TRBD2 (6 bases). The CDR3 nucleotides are TGTGCCAGCAGTTATAGCGGAATAGATACGCAGTATTTT. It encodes CASSYSGIDTQYF.